These 15 T cell receptor beta chains originate from one sample sequenced in a study of T-cell reconstitution after alpha-beta-depleted transplantation in children. Unique molecular identifiers tagged the TCRbeta library. Using its own MiXCR run on the PCR reads, TCRdb lists one record per CDR3 protein. In the table there are some 300,000 distinct CDR3 sequences, over 9% of which are singletons. The material sequenced was PBMCs, taken before TCRalphabeta/CD19-depleted stem cell transplant. These TCRs come from a boy younger than two with acute myeloid leukemia, due to receive a stem cell transplant.

To note about this clonotype: This CDR3 fails to terminate in the conserved phenylalanine or tryptophan, so it likely reflects a read error. The chain carries TRBV7-6 and TRBJ2-7; 12 bases align to TRBD2. This CDR3 is built from 17 residues. Trimming removed 5 bases from V and 1 base from J; junction bases left unmatched: 9. Germline V CDR1 and CDR2: SGHVS, FNYEAQ. The CDR3 region has the DNA TGTGCCAGCAGCCCCCGACTAGCGGGAGATAGGTCCTACGAGCAGTACCTC. This codes for CASSPRLAGDRSYEQYL.

To note about this clonotype: This may stem from a read error, because a much larger clone lies one nucleotide away. The chain couples TRBV12-3 or TRBV12-4 to TRBJ1-1, with a possible D match to TRBD1 (6 bases). This CDR3 is 16 amino acids long. With 2 bases removed from V and 2 bases from J, the gap between germline ends came to 15 bases. The CDR3 loop is CASSLYRVRDNTEAFF. CDR3 DNA: TGTGCCAGCAGTTTATACAGGGTGAGGGATAACACTGAAGCTTTCTTT.

This clonotype was seen ten or more times. V and J are TRBV6-1 and TRBJ1-2, with D uncertain. Germline assignment: CDR1 MNHNS and CDR2 SASEGT. The CDR3 is made up of 15 amino acids. V lost 6 bases to trimming and J lost 8 bases, with 22 bases between them. The CDR3 bases are TGTGCCAGCAGCCCAAGGCGCGGCTCAAGTTTCGGCTACACCTTC. Translation: CASSPRRGSSFGYTF.

J is TRBJ1-1 and V is TRBV12-3 or TRBV12-4; D remains ambiguous. The V end lost 6 bases, the J end lost 11 bases, and 13 bases lay between the germline ends. The CDR3 spans 11 residues. The CDR3 reads CASSSGGGAFF. The CDR3 DNA reads as TGTGCCAGCAGCTCAGGCGGAGGGGCTTTCTTT.

This clonotype occurred many times. J is TRBJ1-1 and V is TRBV7-9, with D hard to call. V dropped 5 bases and J dropped 2 bases, with 12 bases sitting between them. Per the germline V gene, CDR1 is SEHNR and CDR2 is FQNEAQ (reference sequence). This CDR3 comprises 14 residues. CDR3 loop: CASSPQASNTEAFF. CDR3 DNA: TGTGCCAGCAGCCCCCAGGCCAGCAACACTGAAGCTTTCTTT.

This clonotype appeared many times. The genes are TRBV15 and TRBJ2-4; 9 nucleotides line up with TRBD1. Germline CDR1 LNHNV, CDR2 YYDKDF (reference sequence). This CDR3 contains 16 residues. Losses at the gene ends were 3 bases for V and 4 bases for J; bases not matched to a gene: 7. The DNA for the CDR3 is TGTGCCACCAGCAGGGGCCCGGGGACAGGGAAAAACATTCAGTACTTC. Translated: CATSRGPGTGKNIQYF.

This clonotype was seen repeatedly, ten times or more. The rearrangement links TRBV29-1 to TRBJ2-3; 16 nucleotides agree with TRBD2. This CDR3 is built from 17 residues. The ends lost 3 bases at V and 4 bases at J; junction bases unmatched: 7. The germline V gene encodes CDR1 SQVTM and CDR2 ANQGSEA. CDR3 bases: TGCAGCGTTGACGCCGGGACTAGCGGGGGGGCGGCAGATACGCAGTATTTT. Encoded protein: CSVDAGTSGGAADTQYF.

This clonotype was seen many times. This chain connects TRBV27 to TRBJ2-3, with D hard to call. This CDR3 is built from 16 residues. V dropped 5 bases and J dropped 0 bases, with 15 bases sitting between them. The germline gives CDR1 MNHEY, CDR2 SMNVEV (reference sequence). DNA for the CDR3: TGTGCCAGCAGTGCCCCTTATTCCTCTAGCACAGATACGCAGTATTTT. Encoded protein: CASSAPYSSSTDTQYF.

This clonotype was detected ten times or more. The chain has TRBV5-5 and TRBJ2-5, with D unresolved. V was clipped by 5 bases and J by 1 base, with 12 bases between them. Looked up from germline, CDR1 is SGHKS and CDR2 is YYEKEE (reference sequence). This CDR3 is built from 14 residues. CDR3 in DNA: TGTGCCAGCAGACAAGGACGGATCCAAGAGACCCAGTACTTC. Protein sequence: CASRQGRIQETQYF.

This clonotype showed up many times. The J gene is TRBJ2-7, the V gene TRBV9; D not resolved. V gave up 0 bases and J gave up 4 bases, with 14 bases separating them. Per the germline V gene, CDR1 is SGDLS and CDR2 is YYNGEE. The CDR3 covers 15 residues. This CDR3 is CASSVGSASWYEQYF. In DNA form, the CDR3 reads TGTGCCAGCAGCGTAGGGTCAGCCTCCTGGTACGAGCAGTACTTC.

The rearrangement joins TRBV15 to TRBJ1-1, with 9 bases fitting TRBD1. The germline V gene has CDR1 LNHNV and CDR2 YYDKDF (reference sequence). With V trimmed by 8 bases and J by 10 bases, 11 bases remained unmatched. The CDR3 consists of 13 residues. In DNA form, the CDR3 reads TGTGCCACCGACAAAAACAGGGGGCAGGGAGCTTTCTTT. It translates to CATDKNRGQGAFF.

In this sample, this clonotype turned up a few times. V gene TRBV4-3 combines with J gene TRBJ2-1; 10 nucleotides agree with TRBD2. The trim removed 4 bases at V and 0 bases at J, leaving 6 bases unmatched. CDR1 and CDR2 from the germline V gene are LGHNA and YSLEER. This CDR3 contains 17 residues. CDR3 coding DNA: TGCGCCAGCAGCCCCGGGACTAGCGCGAGCTCCTACAATGAGCAGTTCTTC. This sequence encodes CASSPGTSASSYNEQFF.

With respect to this clonotype: A read error is likely, as this CDR3 ends without the conserved phenylalanine or tryptophan. The CDR3 reads CSVSDRLSGANVLTC. The CDR3 DNA follows: TGCAGCGTATCCGACAGACTCTCTGGGGCCAACGTCCTGACTTGC. The chain employs TRBV29-1 and TRBJ2-6, with D tentatively TRBD1 (5 bases). The CDR3 is 15 residues long. Looked up from germline, CDR1 is SQVTM and CDR2 is ANQGSEA. Trimming left V 6 bases short and J 0 bases short, with 12 bases between.

The V gene is TRBV14, the J gene TRBJ1-2, with D possibly being TRBD1 (6 bases). Germline CDR1 SGHDN, CDR2 FVKESK. This CDR3 has 15 amino acids. Deletions cut 4 bases from V and 8 bases from J, with 20 bases between. CDR3 residues: CASSLRQEVDWGYTF. In DNA, the CDR3 is TGTGCCAGCAGCCTTCGACAGGAGGTGGACTGGGGCTACACCTTC.

The sample holds many counts of this clonotype. V usage is TRBV9 and J usage is TRBJ2-1, with unresolved D. This CDR3 has 15 amino acids. Per the germline V gene, CDR1 is SGDLS and CDR2 is YYNGEE. Trimming stripped 1 base from V and 1 base from J, with 9 bases between. Here the CDR3 DNA reads TGTGCCAGCAGCGTAAGCTGGTCTTCCTACAATGAGCAGTTCTTC. Translated, it gives CASSVSWSSYNEQFF.